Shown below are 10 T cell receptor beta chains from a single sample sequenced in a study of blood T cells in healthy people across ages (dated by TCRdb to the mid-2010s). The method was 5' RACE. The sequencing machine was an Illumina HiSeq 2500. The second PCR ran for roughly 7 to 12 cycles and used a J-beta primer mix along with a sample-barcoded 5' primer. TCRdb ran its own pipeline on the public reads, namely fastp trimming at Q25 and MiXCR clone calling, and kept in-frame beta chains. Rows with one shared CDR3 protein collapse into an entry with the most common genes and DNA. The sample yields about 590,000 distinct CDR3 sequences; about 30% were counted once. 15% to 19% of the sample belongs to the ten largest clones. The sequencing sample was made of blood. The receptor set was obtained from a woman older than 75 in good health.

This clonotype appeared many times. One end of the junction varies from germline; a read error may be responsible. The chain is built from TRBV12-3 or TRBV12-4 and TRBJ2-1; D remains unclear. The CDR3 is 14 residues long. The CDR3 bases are TGCGCCAGCAGCCTAACTTCCTCCTACAATGAGCAGTTCTTC. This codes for CASSLTSSYNEQFF.

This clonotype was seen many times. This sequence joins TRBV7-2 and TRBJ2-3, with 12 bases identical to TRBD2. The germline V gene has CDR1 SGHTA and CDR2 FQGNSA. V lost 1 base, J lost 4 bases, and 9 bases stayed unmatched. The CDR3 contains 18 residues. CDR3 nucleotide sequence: TGTGCCAGCAGCTTAGGAATGCTAGCGGGGGGGATCGCAGATACGCAGTATTTT. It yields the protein CASSLGMLAGGIADTQYF.

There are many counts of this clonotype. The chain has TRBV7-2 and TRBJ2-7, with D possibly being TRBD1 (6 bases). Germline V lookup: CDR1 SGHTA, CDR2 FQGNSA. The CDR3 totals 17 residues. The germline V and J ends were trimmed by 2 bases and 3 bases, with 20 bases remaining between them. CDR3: CASSLTADRRIFYEQYF. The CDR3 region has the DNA TGTGCCAGCAGCTTAACGGCCGACAGGCGGATATTCTACGAGCAGTACTTC.

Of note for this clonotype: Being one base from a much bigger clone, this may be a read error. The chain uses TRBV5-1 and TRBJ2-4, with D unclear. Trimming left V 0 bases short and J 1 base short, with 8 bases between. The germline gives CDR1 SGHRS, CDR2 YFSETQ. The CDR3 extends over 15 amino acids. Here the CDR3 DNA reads TGCGCCAGCAGCTTGGGCCAGATGGCCAAAAACATTCAGTACTTC. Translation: CASSLGQMAKNIQYF.

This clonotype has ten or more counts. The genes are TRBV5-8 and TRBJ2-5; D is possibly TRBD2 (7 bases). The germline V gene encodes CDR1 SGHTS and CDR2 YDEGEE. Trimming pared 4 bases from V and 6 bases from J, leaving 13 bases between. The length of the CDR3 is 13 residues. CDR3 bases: TGTGCCAGCAGCGAGGGGGGGACGAAGACCCAGTACTTC. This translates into CASSEGGTKTQYF.

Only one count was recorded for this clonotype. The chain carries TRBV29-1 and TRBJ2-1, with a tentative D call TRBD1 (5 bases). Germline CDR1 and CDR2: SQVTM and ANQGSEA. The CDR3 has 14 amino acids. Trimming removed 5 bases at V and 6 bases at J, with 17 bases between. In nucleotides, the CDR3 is TGCAGCGTTAAGGGGCAGATTATTTCCAATGAGCAGTTCTTC. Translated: CSVKGQIISNEQFF.

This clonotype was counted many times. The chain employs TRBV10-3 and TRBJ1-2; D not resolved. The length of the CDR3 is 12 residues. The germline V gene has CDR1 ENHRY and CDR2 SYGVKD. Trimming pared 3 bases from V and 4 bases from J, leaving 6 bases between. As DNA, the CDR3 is TGTGCCATCAGTGACACAACCTATGGCTACACCTTC. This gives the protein CAISDTTYGYTF.

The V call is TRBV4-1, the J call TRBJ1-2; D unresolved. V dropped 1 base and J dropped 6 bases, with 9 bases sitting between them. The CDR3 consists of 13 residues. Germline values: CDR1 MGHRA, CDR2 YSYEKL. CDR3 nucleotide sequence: TGCGCCAGCAGCCAAGTTGTATTGGATGGCTACACCTTC. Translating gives CASSQVVLDGYTF.

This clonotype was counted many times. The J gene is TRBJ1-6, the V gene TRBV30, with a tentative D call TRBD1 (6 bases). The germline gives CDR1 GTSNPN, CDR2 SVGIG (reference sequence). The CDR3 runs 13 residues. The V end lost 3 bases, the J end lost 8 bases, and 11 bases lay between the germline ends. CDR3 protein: CAWRTGLDSPLHF. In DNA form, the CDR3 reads TGTGCCTGGAGAACAGGGTTGGATTCACCCCTCCACTTT.

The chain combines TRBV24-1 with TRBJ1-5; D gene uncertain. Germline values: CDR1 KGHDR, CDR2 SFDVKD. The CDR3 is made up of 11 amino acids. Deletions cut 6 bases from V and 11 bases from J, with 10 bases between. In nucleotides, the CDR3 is TGTGCCACCAGTATATCCGGGACCCAGCATTTT. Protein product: CATSISGTQHF.